These 12 T cell receptor beta chains came from one sample sequenced in a study of blood T cell repertoires in COVID-19. Sequenced by immunoSEQ multiplex PCR; TCRdb stores in-frame clones only, minus some. The table lists tens of thousands of clones, over 70% of them singletons. Specimen: peripheral blood. Every receptor here comes from a man between 65 and 80 years old with acute or convalescent COVID-19.

This clone was seen only a few times. The J gene is TRBJ1-2, the V gene TRBV23-1; the match to TRBD1 covers 9 bases. TRBV23-1 is an ORF for which the function is uncertain. The CDR3 has 15 residues. J lost 7 bases, V lost 0 bases, and 6 bases had no gene match. The DNA for the CDR3 is TGCGCCAGCAGTCAATCGGGGGACAGGGCGGGTGGCTACACCTTC. This codes for CASSQSGDRAGGYTF.

This clone was observed a few times. The V call is TRBV28, the J call TRBJ1-4, with D perhaps TRBD1 (5 bases). The CDR3 is 15 amino acids. The germline CDR1 and CDR2 sequences are MDHEN and SYDVKM. V was clipped by 6 bases and J by 4 bases, with 15 bases between them. The DNA of the CDR3 is TGTGCCAGCAGCCCCGACGGGGGAGGTAATGAAAAACTGTTTTTT. Translation gives CASSPDGGGNEKLFF.

V and J are TRBV6-1 and TRBJ2-1, with 8 bases aligning to TRBD1. Germline CDR1 is MNHNS and CDR2 is SASEGT. This CDR3 spans 19 amino acids. The trim removed 4 bases at V and 4 bases at J, leaving 18 bases unmatched. Here the CDR3 reads CASSGQQGGPAGWYNEQFF. CDR3 coding DNA: TGTGCCAGCAGTGGACAACAGGGGGGCCCGGCGGGTTGGTACAATGAGCAGTTCTTC.

This chain connects TRBV20-1 to TRBJ2-7; D is perhaps TRBD1 (7 bases). Germline assignment: CDR1 DFQATT and CDR2 SNEGSKA (reference sequence). The ends were cut back, 3 bases at V and 0 bases at J, with 15 bases in the middle. The CDR3 is 15 amino acids. The CDR3 coding sequence is TGCAGTGCTAGTAAACCGGGGGACAGCTCCTACGAGCAGTACTTC. Amino acid sequence: CSASKPGDSSYEQYF.

The genes are TRBV7-9 and TRBJ2-7, with D perhaps matching TRBD1 (5 bases). There are 16 residues in the CDR3. Germline CDR1 reads SEHNR; CDR2 reads FQNEAQ (reference sequence). Trimming cost V 0 bases and J 0 bases, with 12 bases left between them. Here the CDR3 reads CASSLALAGNSYEQYF. DNA for the CDR3: TGTGCCAGCAGCTTAGCGCTGGCAGGGAACTCCTACGAGCAGTACTTC.

This clone came up a few times. The V call is TRBV12-3 or TRBV12-4, the J call TRBJ2-7, with D tentatively TRBD2 (6 bases). The CDR3 spans 13 residues. Trimming left V 6 bases short and J 4 bases short, with 13 bases between. The CDR3 sequence: CASSHAGGYEQYF. The DNA for the CDR3 is TGTGCCAGCAGCCACGCTGGAGGGTACGAGCAGTACTTC.

The gene calls are TRBV28 and TRBJ1-5; 9 nucleotides match TRBD1. Germline V gives CDR1 MDHEN, CDR2 SYDVKM. The CDR3 sequence is 14 residues long. Trimming cost V 7 bases and J 4 bases; bases outside gene matches: 5. CDR3 in DNA: TGTGCCAGCATACAGGGGGCAAGGAATCAGCCCCAGCATTTT. Translation: CASIQGARNQPQHF.

The chain couples TRBV5-1 to TRBJ2-1; possibly TRBD1 for D (6 bases). V lost 3 bases to trimming and J lost 2 bases, with 9 bases between them. Germline CDR1 is SGHRS and CDR2 is YFSETQ. The CDR3 contains 14 residues. This chain's CDR3 is CASSWDITYNEQFF. CDR3 DNA: TGCGCCAGCAGCTGGGACATTACCTACAATGAGCAGTTCTTC. Full variable domain (outside the CDR3, taken from reference TRBV5-1 and TRBJ2-1): KAGVTQTPRYLIKTRGQQVTLSCSPISGHRSVSWYQQTPGQGLQFLFEYFSETQRNKGNFPGRFSGRQFSNSRSEMNVSTLELGDSALYLCASSWDITYNEQFFGPGTRLTVL.

The chain carries TRBV7-9 and TRBJ1-2; no definite D call. Per germline, CDR1 SEHNR and CDR2 FQNEAQ (reference sequence). V gave up 1 base and J gave up 3 bases, with 9 bases separating them. CDR3 length: 14 amino acids. DNA for the CDR3: TGTGCCAGCAGCTTAGAACTGATTGACTATGGCTACACCTTC. It yields the protein CASSLELIDYGYTF. Drawing the rest from reference TRBV7-9 and TRBJ1-2, the complete variable domain is DTGVSQNPRHKITKRGQNVTFRCDPISEHNRLYWYRQTLGQGPEFLTYFQNEAQLEKSRLLSDRFSAERPKGSFSTLEIQRTEQGDSAMYLCASSLELIDYGYTFGSGTRLTVV.

V and J are TRBV4-1 and TRBJ2-6; 12 bases are shared with TRBD1. Germline lookup yields CDR1 MGHRA and CDR2 YSYEKL. The CDR3 runs to 19 residues. V trimming: 2 bases; J trimming: 4 bases; junction bases outside the gene matches: 9. The CDR3 protein is CASSQTSGQGAWGANVLTF. Here the CDR3 DNA reads TGCGCCAGCAGCCAAACCTCGGGACAGGGGGCTTGGGGGGCCAACGTCCTGACTTTC.

The genes are TRBV28 and TRBJ2-7; possibly TRBD1 for D (5 bases). The CDR3 extends over 17 amino acids. Germline V lookup: CDR1 MDHEN, CDR2 SYDVKM. V was pared by 5 bases and J by 2 bases, with 22 bases between. The CDR3 nucleotides are TGTGCCAGCAGTCGTGCCGCAGGGATTGGGTTCACCTACGAGCAGTACTTC. Protein sequence: CASSRAAGIGFTYEQYF.

The rearrangement joins TRBV11-2 to TRBJ2-7; 8 bases are shared with TRBD2. The CDR3 sequence is 17 residues long. Germline CDR1 and CDR2: SGHAT and FQNNGV. Unmatched junction bases numbered 11, after V lost 2 bases and J lost 2 bases. The CDR3 sequence is CASSLIRAGGLPYEQYF. In DNA, the CDR3 is TGTGCCAGCAGCTTAATTAGGGCGGGAGGCCTTCCCTACGAGCAGTACTTC.